This TCR beta chain was captured in a study of metastatic and nonmetastatic thyroid tumors. About this clone itself: Its antigen is not identified.

TCRdb recomputed clones from the PCR reads via MiXCR. The sample contains some 11,000 clones, about 33% of which appear only once. The entire patient cohort was treatment-naive prior to thyroid surgery. The CDR3 is 14 amino acids. Trimming removed 1 base at V and 3 bases at J, with 12 bases between. Germline CDR1 and CDR2: DFQATT and SNEGSKA (reference sequence). Study-level points and caveats: Benign nodules reportedly had significantly lower TCR beta diversity than malignant thyroid tumors in blood and tumor.

Sample: tumor tissue. This clonotype originated in a female donor with papillary thyroid cancer or a benign thyroid nodule (not recorded which). Some clones in this sample may be carry-over from other donors' samples. The rearrangement joins TRBV20-1 to TRBJ1-1; possibly TRBD1 for D (6 bases). The CDR3 sequence: CSARAVRGDTEAFF. The CDR3 DNA reads as TGCAGTGCTAGAGCAGTCAGGGGCGACACTGAAGCTTTCTTT.